This is a list of T cell receptor beta chains from one sample in a study of CD8 T cells in Susac syndrome. Using its own MiXCR run on the immunoSEQ multiplex PCR reads, TCRdb lists one record per CDR3 protein. In the table there are 170,000 or so distinct CDR3 sequences, roughly 95% of which are singletons. The sample comprised CD8+ T cells from PBMCs. The receptors were sampled from a human donor with multiple sclerosis. Each CDR3 is given with its conserved first and last residue. Each record gives: V gene, clone size, D gene, J gene, CDR3 DNA, CDR3 protein. A D gene is named only where the DNA matches it firmly. Only part of the rows carry a size: once, few, many, or a class if the clone is expanded.

V gene: TRBV7-3
clone size: -
D gene: TRBD2
J gene: TRBJ2-3
CDR3 DNA: TGTGCCAGCAGCTTAACCTCCCCCCGCCTTAAGACTAGCGGGAGTACAGATACGCAGTATTTT
CDR3 protein: CASSLTSPRLKTSGSTDTQYF

V gene: TRBV29-1
clone size: -
D gene: -
J gene: TRBJ2-3
CDR3 DNA: TGCAGCGTTGATTTAGGGTCTAGCACAGATACGCAGTATTTT
CDR3 protein: CSVDLGSSTDTQYF

V gene: TRBV28
clone size: -
D gene: -
J gene: TRBJ2-3
CDR3 DNA: TGTGCCAGCAGTTACATGACTAGCACAGATACGCAGTATTTT
CDR3 protein: CASSYMTSTDTQYF

V gene: TRBV28
clone size: -
D gene: -
J gene: TRBJ2-3
CDR3 DNA: TGTGCCAGCAGTTTCCCCGGACTCACAGATACGCAGTATTTT
CDR3 protein: CASSFPGLTDTQYF

V gene: TRBV27
clone size: -
D gene: TRBD2
J gene: TRBJ2-1
CDR3 DNA: TGTGCCAGCCGCCGGGGGAGCGGGAGGACGAATGAGCAGTTCTTC
CDR3 protein: CASRRGSGRTNEQFF

V gene: TRBV7-3
clone size: once
D gene: -
J gene: TRBJ1-1
CDR3 DNA: TGTGCCAGCAGCTTAAATTCGGGGAACACTGAAGCTTTCTTT
CDR3 protein: CASSLNSGNTEAFF

V gene: TRBV28
clone size: -
D gene: -
J gene: TRBJ2-5
CDR3 DNA: TGTGCCAGCAGTTTGGCGTGGGCGCACACATTAGAGACCCAGTACTTC
CDR3 protein: CASSLAWAHTLETQYF

V gene: TRBV2
clone size: -
D gene: -
J gene: TRBJ2-1
CDR3 DNA: TGTGCCAGCAGTGATAGGAGGAGGGACTACAATGAGCAGTTCTTC
CDR3 protein: CASSDRRRDYNEQFF

V gene: TRBV5-6
clone size: -
D gene: -
J gene: TRBJ1-2
CDR3 DNA: TGTGCCAGCAGCTGGCATCCGGACGGTGTTGATGGCTACACCTTC
CDR3 protein: CASSWHPDGVDGYTF

V gene: TRBV27
clone size: -
D gene: -
J gene: TRBJ1-1
CDR3 DNA: TGTGCCAGCAGTTTATCGTTGACGGAGGGGTTGTCGGACACTGAAGCTTTCTTT
CDR3 protein: CASSLSLTEGLSDTEAFF

V gene: TRBV7-9
clone size: -
D gene: -
J gene: TRBJ2-2
CDR3 DNA: TGTGCCAGCAGCTTTCCGGGCACCGGGGAGCTGTTTTTT
CDR3 protein: CASSFPGTGELFF

V gene: TRBV25-1
clone size: -
D gene: -
J gene: TRBJ1-5
CDR3 DNA: TGTGCCAGCTCCCAAGGGACCGAGGACCAGCCCCAGCATTTT
CDR3 protein: CASSQGTEDQPQHF

V gene: TRBV15
clone size: -
D gene: -
J gene: TRBJ2-3
CDR3 DNA: TGTGCCACCAGCAGATTCCGGACGGCAGATACGCAGTATTTT
CDR3 protein: CATSRFRTADTQYF

V gene: TRBV27
clone size: -
D gene: TRBD2
J gene: TRBJ2-7
CDR3 DNA: TGTGCCAGCAGTACCGGACTAGGAAACTACGAGCAGTACTTC
CDR3 protein: CASSTGLGNYEQYF